This paragraph covers one TCR beta chain sequence. What this receptor recognizes is not known. There are no base qualities to consult, and no much larger clone falls within one base. These data belong to a study of OX40 agonist ivuxolimab in advanced cancers. As for the study more broadly: The costimulatory receptor OX40 (CD134) was targeted by ivuxolimab, a fully human IgG2 agonistic monoclonal antibody. Patients were allowed to have had prior anti-PD-1, anti-PD-L1 or anti-CTLA-4 therapy, and around 41% of the dose-escalation patients had previously received checkpoint inhibitors. Peripheral TCRbeta sequencing aimed to test whether ivuxolimab altered TCR sequence diversity and caused clonal T-cell expansion. The monotherapy dose-escalation portion (N ≈ 57 patients) of the phase I ivuxolimab trial is reported in the paper. Three dose-escalation patients achieved partial responses, one with hepatocellular carcinoma and two with cutaneous melanoma. Of the approximately 54 patients in dose escalation, about 19 had hepatocellular carcinoma, some 15 had melanoma, 9 had renal cell carcinoma and 9 had head and neck cancer. The dose-escalation cohort was 80% to 90% male with a mean age of about 65 years, ranging from roughly 23 to 90. Intravenous ivuxolimab was administered to patients every 2 weeks at six dose levels: 0.01, 0.1, 0.3, 1.5, 3 and 10 mg/kg. General findings and caveats noted by the study authors: In the 0.1-3.0 mg/kg groups, partial responders had among the lowest normalized peripheral clonal expansion, particularly in CD8+ T cells. Low levels of normalized T-cell clonal expansion were also seen in some patients who did not respond. Which antigens the clonally expanded peripheral T cells were specific for was not determined. After ivuxolimab, expanded clones were on average more numerous among CD8+ T cells than among CD4+ T cells. At doses of 0.1 to 3.0 mg/kg, clonal expansion of both CD4+ and CD8+ blood T cells was observed from baseline to week 6.

To sequence the TCRbeta CDR3 region, genomic DNA was isolated from the sorted cells. The immunoSEQ Assay was used for sequencing of TCRbeta CDR3 regions. Here the immuneACCESS table is served through TCRdb, limited to in-frame sequences with V and J called. Missing clones are a known gap in these copies; in checked studies unresolved V genes cover under half, and the rest lacks a known reason. The sample table records about 76,000 clones; less than 90% of these occur just once. 10% to 15% of the sample is in the top ten clones. Patients with a history of autoimmune disease or receiving systemic immunosuppression were excluded from the trial. Peripheral blood for TCR sequencing was collected from all dose cohorts at baseline, on cycle 4 day 1, and on cycle 7 day 1. The samples were taken from a phase I, first-in-human, multicenter, open-label dose-escalation trial of ivuxolimab. Adults with locally advanced or metastatic melanoma, renal cell, hepatocellular, or head and neck squamous cell carcinoma were enrolled in the trial. Before TCR sequencing, CD4+ and CD8+ T cells were separately sorted from peripheral blood.

Its CDR3 holds 14 amino acids, cysteine through phenylalanine. The kept DNA is CDR3 alone, 42 bases in frame from the first base. The germline V gene encodes CDR1 MDHEN and CDR2 SYDVKM. V sheds 7 bases and J sheds 1 base, leaving 13 bases between their ends. This receptor chain uses TRBV28 and TRBJ1-1; D gene: possibly TRBD1, on 5 matching bases. The sample here was CD4+ or CD8+ T cells sorted from blood, taken in a trial of the OX40 agonist ivuxolimab. The sequence derives from an adult with an advanced solid tumor such as melanoma, head and neck, liver or kidney cancer. The CDR3 reads CASIPGGWNTEAFF. In nucleotides, the sequence is TGTGCCAGCATCCCGGGGGGGTGGAACACTGAAGCTTTCTTT.